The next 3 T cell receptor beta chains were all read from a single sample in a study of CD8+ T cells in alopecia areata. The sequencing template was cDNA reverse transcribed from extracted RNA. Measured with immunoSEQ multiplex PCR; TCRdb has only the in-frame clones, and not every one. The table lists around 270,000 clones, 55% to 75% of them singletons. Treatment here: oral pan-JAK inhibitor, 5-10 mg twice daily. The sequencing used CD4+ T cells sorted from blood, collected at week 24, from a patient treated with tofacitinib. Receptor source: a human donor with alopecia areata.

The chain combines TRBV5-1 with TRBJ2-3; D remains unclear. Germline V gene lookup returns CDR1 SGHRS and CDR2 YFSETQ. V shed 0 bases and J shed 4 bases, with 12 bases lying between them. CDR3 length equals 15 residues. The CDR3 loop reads CASSLASNRADTQYF. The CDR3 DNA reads TGCGCCAGCAGCTTGGCCTCTAATCGGGCAGATACGCAGTATTTT.

The CDR3 loop reads CSARDLRELFF. The CDR3 nucleotides are TGCAGTGCTAGAGACCTCAGGGAACTGTTTTTT. The rearrangement joins TRBV20-1 to TRBJ1-4, with D perhaps matching TRBD1 (5 bases). The CDR3 contains 11 residues. Germline loops: CDR1 DFQATT, CDR2 SNEGSKA (reference sequence). The V gene lost 0 bases and the J gene lost 12 bases, with 8 bases spanning the gap.

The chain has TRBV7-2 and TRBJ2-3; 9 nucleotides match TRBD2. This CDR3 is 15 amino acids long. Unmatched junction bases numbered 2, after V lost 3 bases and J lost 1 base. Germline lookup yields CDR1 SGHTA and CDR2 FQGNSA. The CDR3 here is CASSFSSGGTDTQYF. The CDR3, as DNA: TGTGCCAGCAGCTTTTCTAGCGGGGGCACAGATACGCAGTATTTT.